The TCR beta chain described here comes from a study of T cell changes during pregnancy in multiple sclerosis. Clones were sequenced by immunoSEQ multiplex PCR, and TCRdb holds only the in-frame ones, with some missing. The table lists more than 15,000 clones, about four fifths of them singletons. With V trimmed by 5 bases and J by 5 bases, 11 bases remained unmatched. CDR1 and CDR2 (germline): MNHNY, SVGAGI (reference sequence). The CDR3 length is 16 residues. The source is a female donor in good health, enrolled as a control in a pregnancy study. This chain links TRBV6-6 with TRBJ1-4; 7 bases are a match to TRBD1. Sequenced material: CD8+ T cells from peripheral blood mononuclear cells, taken in the second trimester of pregnancy. In DNA form, the CDR3 reads TGTGCCAGCAGTATTACCCGGGACAGCTACAATGAAAAACTGTTTTTT. This gives the protein CASSITRDSYNEKLFF.